This paragraph covers one T cell receptor beta chain sequence. Its antigen is currently unknown. This specimen belongs to a study of vaccination and CD4 T cells after COVID-19. Study information: At a median roughly 70 days (range 14 to 241) after dose two, post-vaccine samples were obtained.

At the Johns Hopkins FTIC core, DNA taken from cultured CD4+ T cells was sequenced by way of the Oncomine TCR Beta short-read assay. TCRdb fed the PCR reads into MiXCR, producing one record per CDR3 protein. The repertoire includes 15,000 to 20,000 distinct CDR3 sequences, under 80% of them detected once, and roughly 7.3% sits in the top ten. V gave up 4 bases and J gave up 1 base, with 10 bases separating them. Germline CDR1 is MNHEY and CDR2 is SMNVEV (reference sequence). The CDR3 runs 15 residues. Treatment: roughly 11-day PBMC culture with coronavirus spike peptide pools or control peptides (ViraFEST assay). The culture of some 2.1 million PBMCs per well included approximately 10 IU/ml IL-2 and 8.5 to 10 ug/ml peptide pools.

This TCR was sampled from a human donor who had recovered from COVID-19. The chain is built from TRBV27 and TRBJ1-4; D gene uncertain. The sequencing sample was made of CD4+ T cells from blood, cultured in vitro. CDR3: CASSSKGLTNEKLFF. Here the CDR3 DNA reads TGTGCCAGCAGTTCAAAAGGGTTAACTAATGAAAAACTGTTTTTT.